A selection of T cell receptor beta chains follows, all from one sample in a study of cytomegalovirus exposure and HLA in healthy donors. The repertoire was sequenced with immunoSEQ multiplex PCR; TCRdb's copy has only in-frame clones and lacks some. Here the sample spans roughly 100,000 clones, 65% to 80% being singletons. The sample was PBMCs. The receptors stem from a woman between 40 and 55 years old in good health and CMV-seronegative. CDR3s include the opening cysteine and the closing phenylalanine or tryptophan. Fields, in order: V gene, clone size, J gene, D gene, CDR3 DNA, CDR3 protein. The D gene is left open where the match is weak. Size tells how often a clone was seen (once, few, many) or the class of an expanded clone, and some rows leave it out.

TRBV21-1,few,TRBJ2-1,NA,TGTGCCAGCACCCCCCTTCCGGGACAGGGGAGCACGAATGAGCAGTTCTTC,CASTPLPGQGSTNEQFF
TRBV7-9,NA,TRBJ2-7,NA,TGTTCCAGCAGCTTAACGCAGGTCCGGTACTTC,CSSSLTQVRYF
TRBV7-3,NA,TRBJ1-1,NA,TGTGCCAGCAGCTTAAATGGGCCCAACACTGAAGCTTTCTTT,CASSLNGPNTEAFF
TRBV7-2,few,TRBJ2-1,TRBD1,TGTGCCAGCAGCTTAGTTGGGGGACAGGCCCACAATGAGCAGTTCTTC,CASSLVGGQAHNEQFF
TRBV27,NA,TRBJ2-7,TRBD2,TGTGCCAGCAGCTTTGCTGGGGGGGACTACTCCTACGAGCAGTACTTC,CASSFAGGDYSYEQYF
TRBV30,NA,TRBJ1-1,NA,TGTGCCTGGAGTCCCGGACACATGAACACTGAAGCTTTCTTT,CAWSPGHMNTEAFF
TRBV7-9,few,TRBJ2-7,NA,TGTGCCAGCAGCCCCGGTGTCCTATTTCCCTACGAGCAGTACTTC,CASSPGVLFPYEQYF
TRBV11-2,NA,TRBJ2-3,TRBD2,TGTGCCAGCAGCTCGAGGACTAGCGGGCTGACAGATACGCAGTATTTT,CASSSRTSGLTDTQYF
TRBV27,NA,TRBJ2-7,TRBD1,TGTGCCAGCAGCAAGCCTTCAGGGGGCGCGACCTACGAGCAGTACTTC,CASSKPSGGATYEQYF
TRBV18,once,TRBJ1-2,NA,TGTGCCAGCTCACCACCTTCTCAGGGCTATGGCTACACCTTC,CASSPPSQGYGYTF
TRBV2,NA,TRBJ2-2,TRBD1,TGTGCCAGCAGTTCCCTGACAGGGGGCGTTATCGGGGAGCTGTTTTTT,CASSSLTGGVIGELFF
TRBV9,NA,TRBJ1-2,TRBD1,TGTGCCAGCAGCCCCCGACAGGGGGCTCACTATGGCTACACCTTC,CASSPRQGAHYGYTF
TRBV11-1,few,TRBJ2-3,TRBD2,TGTGCCAGCAGCCCAGCGGGAAGGTCAGATACGCAGTATTTT,CASSPAGRSDTQYF
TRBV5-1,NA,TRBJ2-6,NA,TGCGCCAGCAGCGGAACAAACAGGGTGGCTGGGGCCAACGTCCTGACTTTC,CASSGTNRVAGANVLTF
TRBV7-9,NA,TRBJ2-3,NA,TGTGCCAGCAGCTTAGGGGGACTCATTAATACGCAGTATTTT,CASSLGGLINTQYF
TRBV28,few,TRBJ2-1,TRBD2,TGTGCCAGCAGTTTATCCGGGACTAGCGGGAGTTTTGAGCAGTTCTTC,CASSLSGTSGSFEQFF
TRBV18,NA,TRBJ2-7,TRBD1,TGTGCCAGCTCACACCGGACAGGGTTTGACGAGCAGTACTTC,CASSHRTGFDEQYF
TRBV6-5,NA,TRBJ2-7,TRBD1,TGTGCCAGCAGTTACATGGGACAGGGAGCCTACGAGCAGTACTTC,CASSYMGQGAYEQYF
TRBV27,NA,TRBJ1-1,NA,TGTGCCAGCAGTTTACAGGGGAGCACTGAAGCTTTCTTT,CASSLQGSTEAFF
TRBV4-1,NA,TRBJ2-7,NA,TGCGCCAGCAGCCAAGCAGGGGTAGGTGGCTACGAGCAGTACTTC,CASSQAGVGGYEQYF
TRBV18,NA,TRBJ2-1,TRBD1,TGTGCCAGCCGGCGTCCCGGGACAGGTAGGATATACAATGAGCAGTTCTTC,CASRRPGTGRIYNEQFF
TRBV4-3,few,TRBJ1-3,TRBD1,TGCGCCAGCAGCCGGGGGGACAGGGGGGGTTTTGGAAACACCATATATTTT,CASSRGDRGGFGNTIYF
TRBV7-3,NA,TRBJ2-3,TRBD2,TGTGCCAGCACCTTAGCGGGAGGAAGCACAGATACGCAGTATTTT,CASTLAGGSTDTQYF
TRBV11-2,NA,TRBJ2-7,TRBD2,TGTGCCAGCAGCTTGGGGCGGGGGGGCGAGCAGTACTTC,CASSLGRGGEQYF
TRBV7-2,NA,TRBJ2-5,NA,TGTGCCAGCAGCTTAGTGTTCGGTGAGACCCAGTACTTC,CASSLVFGETQYF
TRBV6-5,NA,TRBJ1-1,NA,TGTGCCAGCAGTTACCAGGGCTGGAACACTGAAGCTTTCTTT,CASSYQGWNTEAFF
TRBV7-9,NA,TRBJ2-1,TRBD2,TGTTCCAGCAGCTTCAATAGCGGGAGAAATGAGCAGTTCTTC,CSSSFNSGRNEQFF
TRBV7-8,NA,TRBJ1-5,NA,TGTGCCAGCAGCTTAGTATGGGGACAAGATCAGCCCCAGCATTTT,CASSLVWGQDQPQHF
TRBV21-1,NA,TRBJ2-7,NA,TGTGCCAGCACTCGGGGTAGCGGGAGATTAGAACCCTACGAGCAGTACTTC,CASTRGSGRLEPYEQYF
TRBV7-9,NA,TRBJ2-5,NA,TGTGCCAGCAGCTTAGACACCCCCACCCAGTACTTC,CASSLDTPTQYF
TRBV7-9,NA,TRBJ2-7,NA,TGTGCCAGCAGCTTGACAGACTACGAGCAGTACTTC,CASSLTDYEQYF
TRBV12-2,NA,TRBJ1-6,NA,TGTGCAAGTCGCCCAGGTGGTTATTCACCCCTCCACTTT,CASRPGGYSPLHF
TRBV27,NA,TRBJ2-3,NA,TGTGCCAGCAGTTTTAACTTGCTAGATACGCAGTATTTT,CASSFNLLDTQYF
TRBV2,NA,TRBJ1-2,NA,TGCGCCAGCAGTGACCAGGGGATCGTTTCCTATGGCTACACCTTC,CASSDQGIVSYGYTF
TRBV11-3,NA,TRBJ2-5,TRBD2,TGTGCCAGCAGCAGCGGGGGGGAGACCCAGTACTTC,CASSSGGETQYF
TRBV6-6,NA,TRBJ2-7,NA,TGTGCCAGCAGTTACTCGGTTGCGGCCTACGAGCAGTACTTC,CASSYSVAAYEQYF
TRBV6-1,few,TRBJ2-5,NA,TGTGCCAGCAGTGACGCGATTATCCAAGAGACCCAGTACTTC,CASSDAIIQETQYF
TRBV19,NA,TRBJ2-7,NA,TGTGCCAGTAGTACTAGGGGGGGGCCCTCCTACGAGCAGTACTTC,CASSTRGGPSYEQYF
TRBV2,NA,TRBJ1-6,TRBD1,TGTGCCAGCACCGGACAGGGGGGAGGTTCACCCCTCCACTTT,CASTGQGGGSPLHF
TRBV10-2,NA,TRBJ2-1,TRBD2,TGCGCCAGCAGTTTAGCGGGAGGAGCCTACAATGAGCAGTTCTTC,CASSLAGGAYNEQFF
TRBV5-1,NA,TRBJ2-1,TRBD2,TGCGCCAGCAGCTTGGTACTAGCGGGGGGGCCCAATGAGCAGTTCTTC,CASSLVLAGGPNEQFF
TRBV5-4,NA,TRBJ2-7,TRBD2,TGTGCCAGCAGCCAGGGACTAGCGGGGGAAGGGAACGAGCAGTACTTC,CASSQGLAGEGNEQYF
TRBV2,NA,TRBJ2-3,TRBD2,TGTGCCAGCAGATTAGCGGGGGGGACAGATACGCAGTATTTT,CASRLAGGTDTQYF
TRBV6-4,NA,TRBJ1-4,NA,TGTGCCAGCAACTGGTATACCCTGTCGTGGACTAATGAAAAACTGTTTTTT,CASNWYTLSWTNEKLFF
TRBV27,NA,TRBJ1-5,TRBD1,TGTGCCAGCAGTCCAAGACAGGGGAAGAGCAATCAGCCCCAGCATTTT,CASSPRQGKSNQPQHF
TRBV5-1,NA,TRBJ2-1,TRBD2,TGCGCCAGCAGCTGGACTAGCGGGGGATACAATGAGCAGTTCTTC,CASSWTSGGYNEQFF
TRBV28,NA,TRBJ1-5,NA,TGTGCCAGCAGTTTACCTCTGGCACAGCCCCAGCATTTT,CASSLPLAQPQHF
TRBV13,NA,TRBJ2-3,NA,TGTGCCAGCAGCGATTCCACCGCCGGGGTTGGCACAGATACGCAGTATTTT,CASSDSTAGVGTDTQYF
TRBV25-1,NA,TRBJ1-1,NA,TGTGCCAGCAGTGTCGGGTCTGAAGCTTTCTTT,CASSVGSEAFF
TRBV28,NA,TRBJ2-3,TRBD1,TGTGCCAGCAGTCGACAGGGACCAGATACGCAGTATTTT,CASSRQGPDTQYF
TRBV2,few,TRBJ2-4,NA,TGTGCCAGCAGTCTGACAGTAGCCAAAAACATTCAGTACTTC,CASSLTVAKNIQYF
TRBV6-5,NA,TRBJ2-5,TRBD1,TGTGCCAGCACCAAGACAGGGGGGACCCAAGAGACCCAGTACTTC,CASTKTGGTQETQYF
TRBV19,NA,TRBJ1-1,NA,TGTGCCAGTAGTATAGGCCGTCAGGGGAGTACTGAAGCTTTCTTT,CASSIGRQGSTEAFF
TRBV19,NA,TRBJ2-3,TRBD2,TGTGCCAGTAGTGTCGGACTAGCGGTAGGCACAGATACGCAGTATTTT,CASSVGLAVGTDTQYF
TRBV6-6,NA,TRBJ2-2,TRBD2,TGTGCCAGCAGCAGAACGGGACTAGCCTCCTCCGGGGAGCTGTTTTTT,CASSRTGLASSGELFF